A single sample gave rise to the 32 T cell receptor beta chains below, sequenced in a study of blood T cells in healthy people across ages. Next came a second PCR, run for about 6 to 11 cycles, which used a sample-barcoded 5' primer along with a J-beta primer mix. TCRdb passed the 5' RACE reads through MiXCR, listing each CDR3 protein once. The repertoire holds hundreds of thousands of distinct CDR3 sequences, roughly 30% seen once, with approximately 14% in the top ten. Specimen: blood. These receptors all come from an elderly woman in good health.

The V and J genes are TRBV7-3 and TRBJ1-1; D uncertain. Germline V lookup: CDR1 SGHTA, CDR2 FQGTGA. V lost 5 bases to trimming and J lost 2 bases, with 18 bases between them. This CDR3 comprises 16 residues. This CDR3 is CASSRLRSLVNTEAFF. For the CDR3, the DNA is TGTGCCAGCAGCAGGCTCCGTTCTCTGGTTAACACTGAAGCTTTCTTT.

This clonotype is deemed medium-sized. A much larger clonotype is one base distant, so this may be a read error. This chain joins TRBV7-2 and TRBJ2-7; 9 bases are a match to TRBD1. Per germline, CDR1 SGHTA and CDR2 FQGNSA. V shed 5 bases and J 5 bases; nucleotides not matched to a gene: 7. There are 14 residues in the CDR3. Here the CDR3 reads CASSPDRGGHEQYF. As DNA, the CDR3 is TGTGCCAGCAGCCCGGACAGGGGAGGCCACGAGCAGTACTTC.

This chain connects TRBV29-1 to TRBJ1-1; the D gene is possibly TRBD1 (6 bases). This CDR3 contains 14 residues. Germline loops: CDR1 SQVTM, CDR2 ANQGSEA. Trimming left V 4 bases short and J 5 bases short, with 17 bases between. In nucleotides, the CDR3 is TGCAGCGTTGTAACGGGGGCTGGGTCGACTGAAGCTTTCTTT. The encoded protein is CSVVTGAGSTEAFF. The whole variable domain, filled in from reference TRBV29-1 and TRBJ1-1, reads SAVISQKPSRDICQRGTSLTIQCQVDSQVTMMFWYRQQPGQSLTLIATANQGSEATYESGFVIDKFPISRPNLTFSTLTVSNMSPEDSSIYLCSVVTGAGSTEAFFGQGTRLTVV.

This clonotype was counted many times. The chain recombines TRBV24-1 with TRBJ2-1; 8 bases map to TRBD1. Germline CDR1 is KGHDR and CDR2 is SFDVKD. Trimming took 5 bases from V and 8 from J; bases not matched to a gene: 13. There are 16 residues in the CDR3. CDR3 nucleotides: TGTGCCACCAGTGGCAGACATGACAGGGGCTCCCATGAGCAGTTCTTC. Amino acid sequence: CATSGRHDRGSHEQFF.

The J gene is TRBJ2-1, the V gene TRBV27, with TRBD2 identical over 11 bases. V shed 10 bases, J shed 10 bases, and the junction held 18 bases outside the gene matches. This CDR3 spans 16 amino acids. Germline V gives CDR1 MNHEY, CDR2 SMNVEV (reference sequence). The DNA for the CDR3 is TGTGCCACTGCCACATGGGTTAGCGGGGGGGTTGGAGAGCAGTTCTTC. Protein sequence: CATATWVSGGVGEQFF.

In this sample, this clonotype turned up many times. V gene TRBV27 combines with J gene TRBJ2-3; TRBD1 might be the D (6 bases). V dropped 5 bases and J dropped 7 bases, with 13 bases sitting between them. There are 13 residues in the CDR3. From germline, CDR1 is MNHEY and CDR2 SMNVEV (reference sequence). The CDR3 protein is CASSPGQHHTQYF. The CDR3 region has the DNA TGTGCCAGCAGTCCGGGACAACATCATACGCAGTATTTT.

A word on this clonotype: Its ends do not fully match the called genes, so a read error is possible. V is TRBV7-8 and J is TRBJ2-1, with D perhaps matching TRBD2 (5 bases). Germline loops: CDR1 SGHVS, CDR2 FQNEAQ. This CDR3 has 16 residues. CDR3 DNA: TGTGCCAGCGGCTTAGCGTTAAGAGGACCTGAAGAGACCCAGTTCTTC. Encoded protein: CASGLALRGPEETQFF.

Ten or more counts support this clonotype. The chain uses TRBV9 and TRBJ2-1; D gene unclear. Germline V gene lookup returns CDR1 SGDLS and CDR2 YYNGEE. Trimming pared 1 base from V and 4 bases from J, leaving 18 bases between. The CDR3 loop spans 17 amino acids. CDR3 loop: CASSVSALPPSYNEQFF. The DNA of the CDR3 is TGTGCCAGCAGCGTATCCGCCCTTCCCCCCTCATACAATGAGCAGTTCTTC.

This clonotype was picked up one time. The rearrangement links TRBV20-1 to TRBJ2-7; tentatively, D is TRBD2 (6 bases). Germline V CDR1 and CDR2: DFQATT, SNEGSKA (reference sequence). The ends were cut back, 6 bases at V and 7 bases at J, with 22 bases in the middle. The CDR3 length is 14 residues. The CDR3 DNA is TGCAGTGCGCCCCCGCTGCGGGAATCCGGGGAGCAGTACTTC. Protein product: CSAPPLRESGEQYF.

The chain employs TRBV19 and TRBJ2-3; D might be TRBD2 (6 bases). The V gene lost 9 bases and the J gene lost 0 bases, with 16 bases spanning the gap. CDR3 length: 15 residues. CDR1 is LNHDA and CDR2 is SQIVND in the germline V gene (reference sequence). CDR3 bases: TGTGCCAGCACTAATAGCGGATCTAGCACAGATACGCAGTATTTT. Its protein is CASTNSGSSTDTQYF.

The CDR3 loop reads CASITGYGYNEQFF. For the CDR3, the DNA is TGTGCCAGCATTACGGGGTACGGCTACAATGAGCAGTTCTTC. The genes are TRBV6-6 and TRBJ2-1; possible D gene TRBD2, 5 bases. The CDR3 spans 14 residues. V lost 7 bases and J lost 3, with 13 bases in between. CDR1 MNHNY and CDR2 SVGAGI come from the germline V gene (reference sequence).

V usage is TRBV30 and J usage is TRBJ2-3; 14 bases are a match to TRBD2. The ends lost 2 bases at V and 5 bases at J; junction bases unmatched: 3. The CDR3 loop spans 15 amino acids. Germline CDR1 reads GTSNPN; CDR2 reads SVGIG (reference sequence). The DNA for the CDR3 is TGTGCCTGGAGTCGACTAGCGGGGGGGCAAGATACGCAGTATTTT. It translates to CAWSRLAGGQDTQYF.

Of note for this clonotype: Since a much larger clone is just one base distant, this may be a read error. The chain uses TRBV6-6 and TRBJ2-1, with TRBD1 identical over 7 bases. The J call is doubtful: the DNA matches TRBJ2-7 better. The germline CDR1 and CDR2 sequences are MNHNY and SVGAGI (reference sequence). The CDR3 consists of 13 residues. CDR3 sequence: CASSRATGNEQYF. The DNA for the CDR3 is TGTGCCAGCAGCCGGGCGACAGGGAATGAGCAGTACTTC.

This clonotype was counted many times. The chain uses TRBV13 and TRBJ2-7, with a tentative D call TRBD1 (6 bases). Trimming pared 5 bases from V and 12 bases from J, leaving 14 bases between. Germline-derived CDR1 and CDR2 are PRHDT and FYEKMQ (reference sequence). This CDR3 spans 11 amino acids. This CDR3 is CASSVRDTMYF. CDR3 in DNA: TGTGCCAGCAGCGTCCGGGACACCATGTACTTC.

Concerning this clonotype itself: This clone may be a read error of a much larger clone one base away. The V call is TRBV11-3, the J call TRBJ2-3, with D possibly TRBD1 on 5 matching bases. Germline V gene data show CDR1 as SGHNT and CDR2 as YENEEA. This CDR3 is built from 15 residues. In DNA, the CDR3 is TGTACCAGCAGCTTGGGGCGCAGTGAGACAGATACGCAGTATTTT. Its protein is CTSSLGRSETDTQYF.

Note on this clonotype: This clone may be a read error of a much larger clone one base away. V is TRBV7-2 and J is TRBJ2-5; perhaps TRBD2 as D (6 bases). Trimming removed 8 bases at V and 5 bases at J, with 15 bases between. CDR1 is SGHTA, CDR2 FQGNSA, per germline. The length of the CDR3 is 13 residues. The DNA of the CDR3 is TGTGCCAGCGTGCGGGCGGGGCCGGAGACCCAGTACTTC. Translation gives CASVRAGPETQYF. The variable domain in full, with the rest retrieved from reference TRBV7-2 and TRBJ2-5, is GAGVSQSPSNKVTEKGKDVELRCDPISGHTALYWYRQSLGQGLEFLIYFQGNSAPDKSGLPSDRFSAERTGGSVSTLTIQRTQQEDSAVYLCASVRAGPETQYFGPGTRLLVL.

This clonotype was observed at least ten times. The CDR3, as DNA: TGCAGCTACTCCATTGCAGGCTACGAGCAGTACTTC. It translates to CSYSIAGYEQYF. The chain couples TRBV29-1 to TRBJ2-7; no clear D gene. Germline V lookup: CDR1 SQVTM, CDR2 ANQGSEA. The CDR3 spans 12 residues. The V end was cut by 8 bases, the J end by 3 bases, with 14 bases between.

Concerning this clonotype: The conserved final phenylalanine or tryptophan is absent from the CDR3, which likely points to a read error. The rearrangement links TRBV20-1 to TRBJ2-5; D possibly corresponds to TRBD2 (5 bases). The tail of the sequence fits TRBJ2-7 better, so the J call may be wrong. The V gene's germline CDR1 is DFQATT and CDR2 SNEGSKA (reference sequence). The CDR3 loop spans 14 amino acids. CDR3 in amino acids: CSATVGSLAGEQYC. The CDR3 region has the DNA TGCAGTGCCACTGTGGGTTCTCTAGCAGGCGAGCAGTACTGC.

The chain joins TRBV6-5 to TRBJ2-7; either TRBD1 or TRBD2 may supply D (5 bases each). Germline V gene data show CDR1 as MNHEY and CDR2 as SVGAGI. Trimming left V 8 bases short and J 6 bases short, with 17 bases between. The length of the CDR3 is 13 residues. The CDR3 nucleotides are TGTGCCAGCGGCCCCAGGGCCCGGGGCGAGCAGTACTTC. Amino acid sequence: CASGPRARGEQYF.

This clonotype occurred a few times. The chain couples TRBV7-2 to TRBJ2-5; TRBD2 agrees at 8 bases. Trimming took 5 bases from V and 1 from J; bases not matched to a gene: 9. CDR1 is SGHTA and CDR2 is FQGNSA in the germline V gene. This CDR3 spans 16 amino acids. CDR3 nucleotide sequence: TGTGCCAGCAGCCACTCCCAGACTAGCGTCCAAGAGACCCAGTACTTC. Translation: CASSHSQTSVQETQYF.

Regarding this clonotype: The conserved final phenylalanine or tryptophan is absent from the CDR3, which likely points to a read error. It is unclear where the CDR3 begins or ends on the DNA, so no DNA is shown, and the CDR3 is as TCRdb lists it. J is TRBJ2-1 and V is TRBV5-1; the table gives TRBD1 as D, unverified against the DNA. The CDR3 totals 17 residues, both ends included. Germline V gives CDR1 SGHRS, CDR2 YFSETQ. The CDR3 loop is CASSPEPGTGGGYTFGS.

This clonotype was counted a few times. A much larger clonotype is one base distant, so this may be a read error. The chain carries TRBV7-2 and TRBJ2-7; maybe TRBD2 (6 bases). Germline lookup yields CDR1 SGHTA and CDR2 FQGNSA. The length of the CDR3 is 15 residues. V lost 2 bases, J lost 0 bases, and 11 bases lay in between. The CDR3: CASSLRIGGSYEQYF. DNA for the CDR3: TGTGCCAGCAGCTTAAGGATCGGGGGCTCCTACGAGCAGTACTTC.

This clonotype appeared many times. V usage is TRBV28 and J usage is TRBJ2-7, with D possibly being TRBD2 (7 bases). CDR1 and CDR2 from the germline V gene are MDHEN and SYDVKM. CDR3 length: 13 residues. The V gene lost 7 bases and the J gene lost 3 bases, with 13 bases spanning the gap. This chain's CDR3 is CASTLGGRYEQYF. The CDR3 DNA reads as TGTGCCAGCACCCTGGGGGGGCGCTACGAGCAGTACTTC.

For this clonotype: This sequence may be a read error, since a much larger clone differs from it by one base. This chain joins TRBV7-8 and TRBJ2-4; 8 positions agree with TRBD1. The J call may be faulty, since TRBJ2-7 better matches the DNA end. CDR3 length equals 14 residues. CDR1 SGHVS and CDR2 FQNEAQ come from the germline V gene. In DNA, the CDR3 is TGTGCCAGCAGCTGTCGCAGGGGGCAGGACGAGCAGTACTTC. Amino acids: CASSCRRGQDEQYF.

This clonotype was detected ten times or more. The chain is built from TRBV20-1 and TRBJ1-2; D unclear. V was trimmed by 0 bases and J by 2 bases, leaving 10 bases between them. In germline, CDR1 is DFQATT, CDR2 SNEGSKA (reference sequence). The CDR3 covers 14 residues. The CDR3 sequence: CSARESRTNYGYTF. The CDR3 DNA follows: TGCAGTGCTAGAGAGAGTAGGACCAACTATGGCTACACCTTC.

This clonotype showed up just a few times. One base away lies a much larger clone, so this may be a sequencing read error. The chain links TRBV28 to TRBJ2-1, with TRBD2 identical over 12 bases. Germline-derived CDR1 and CDR2 are MDHEN and SYDVKM. CDR3 length: 17 residues. CDR3 in amino acids: CAGSLSTSGSSYNEQFF. DNA of the CDR3: TGTGCCGGCAGTTTATCGACTAGCGGGAGCTCCTACAATGAGCAGTTCTTC.

With respect to this clonotype: This may be a read error: a much more frequent sequence differs by one nucleotide. The CDR3 DNA sequence: TGCAGCGTGGACAGTGTGAACACCGGGGGGCTGTTTTTT. Its translation: CSVDSVNTGGLFF. V gene TRBV29-1 combines with J gene TRBJ2-2; either TRBD1 or TRBD2 may fit D (6 bases each). Per germline, CDR1 SQVTM and CDR2 ANQGSEA. The CDR3 loop spans 13 amino acids.

Concerning this clonotype: A read error may be the cause here, since a much bigger clone is one base away. The genes are TRBV18 and TRBJ2-6, with D perhaps given as TRBD1 or TRBD2 (5 bases each). Germline CDR1 reads KGHSH; CDR2 reads LQKENI. The length of the CDR3 is 14 residues. The CDR3 sequence is CASSRDLGSNVQTF. As DNA, the CDR3 is TGTGCCAGCTCACGGGACCTAGGATCCAACGTCCAGACTTTC.

The J gene is TRBJ1-1, the V gene TRBV5-1; D is unresolved. CDR3 length: 15 residues. Per the germline V gene, CDR1 is SGHRS and CDR2 is YFSETQ. Trimming removed 1 base from V and 1 base from J, with 11 bases in between. The CDR3 protein is CASSLRAGRNTEAFF. The CDR3 DNA sequence: TGCGCCAGCAGCTTGAGGGCGGGAAGGAACACTGAAGCTTTCTTT.

This clonotype was picked up many times. The V call is TRBV7-9, the J call TRBJ2-1, with D perhaps TRBD2 (6 bases). Per germline, CDR1 SEHNR and CDR2 FQNEAQ (reference sequence). The CDR3 extends over 14 amino acids. V shed 5 bases and J shed 5 bases, with 13 bases lying between them. CDR3 sequence: CASSRERINNEQFF. The CDR3 nucleotides are TGTGCCAGCAGCCGGGAGAGGATTAACAATGAGCAGTTCTTC.

This clonotype was seen more than once but under ten times. V gene TRBV5-6 combines with J gene TRBJ2-1; either TRBD1 or TRBD2 may supply D (5 bases each). Trimming cost V 0 bases and J 0 bases, with 10 bases left between them. CDR3 size: 16 residues. Germline V gene lookup returns CDR1 SGHDT and CDR2 YYEEEE. Written as DNA, the CDR3 is TGTGCCAGCAGCTTGGTTGAGGGGAGCTCCTACAATGAGCAGTTCTTC. Amino acid sequence: CASSLVEGSSYNEQFF.

This chain links TRBV20-1 with TRBJ2-1; D gene ambiguous. V lost 6 bases, J lost 2 bases, and 14 bases lay in between. CDR1 and CDR2 from the germline V gene are DFQATT and SNEGSKA (reference sequence). The CDR3 is made up of 14 amino acids. Here the CDR3 DNA reads TGCAGTGCCCGAGACCTGGACCCCTACAATGAGCAGTTCTTC. It specifies CSARDLDPYNEQFF.